The next 13 T cell receptor beta chains were all read from a single sample in a study of T cells in Graves' hyperthyroidism and ophthalmopathy (dated by TCRdb to between 2018 and 2021). Receptor amplification or capture employed multiplex PCR. Sequencing took place on an Illumina HiSeq 2000. TCR beta CDR3 regions were amplified from RNA transcripts. For the first round of RT-PCR on the TCR CDR3, the HTBI primer set was used together with the Qiagen OneStep RT-PCR kit. The public sequencing data were trimmed at Q25 with fastp and processed into clonotypes with MiXCR by TCRdb, which kept only in-frame beta chains. Identical CDR3 proteins give one entry, which carries the most common genes and DNA. This sample comprises 450,000 to 550,000 distinct CDR3 sequences, approximately 25% of them detected only once. The ten largest clones take up about 11% of the sample. The material sequenced was blood. The receptors derive from a woman aged 25 to 45 with Graves' ophthalmopathy.

There are many counts of this clonotype. The chain combines TRBV20-1 with TRBJ1-6; D ambiguous. The length of the CDR3 is 13 residues. Per germline, CDR1 DFQATT and CDR2 SNEGSKA (reference sequence). Trimming pared 0 bases from V and 10 bases from J, leaving 10 bases between. The CDR3 sequence is CSARDYGRSPLHF. The CDR3 DNA is TGCAGTGCTAGAGATTATGGGCGGTCACCCCTCCACTTT.

In its sample, this clonotype was seen a few times. V usage is TRBV27 and J usage is TRBJ1-3, with 8 bases aligning to TRBD1. Trimming took 0 bases from V and 12 from J; bases not matched to a gene: 7. CDR3 length: 14 residues. The germline V gene encodes CDR1 MNHEY and CDR2 SMNVEV (reference sequence). The CDR3 sequence: CASSLSRGLEVIYF. CDR3 in DNA: TGTGCCAGCAGTTTATCCAGGGGGCTAGAGGTCATATATTTT.

This clonotype occurred many times. The chain combines TRBV20-1 with TRBJ1-1, with D unclear. Trimming removed 0 bases at V and 2 bases at J, with 10 bases between. The CDR3 totals 14 residues. In germline, CDR1 is DFQATT, CDR2 SNEGSKA (reference sequence). The CDR3 spells CSAREVRRNTEAFF. Written as DNA, the CDR3 is TGCAGTGCTAGAGAGGTACGGAGAAACACTGAAGCTTTCTTT.

Many counts were recorded for this clonotype. This chain connects TRBV19 to TRBJ1-1; D gene unclear. Per germline, CDR1 LNHDA and CDR2 SQIVND (reference sequence). The CDR3 runs 13 residues. The V and J ends lost 2 bases and 3 bases respectively, with 7 bases between them. The CDR3: CASSIFSYTEAFF. As DNA, the CDR3 is TGTGCCAGTAGTATATTTTCGTACACTGAAGCTTTCTTT. Drawing the rest from reference TRBV19 and TRBJ1-1, the complete variable domain is DGGITQSPKYLFRKEGQNVTLSCEQNLNHDAMYWYRQDPGQGLRLIYYSQIVNDFQKGDIAEGYSVSREKKESFPLTVTSAQKNPTAFYLCASSIFSYTEAFFGQGTRLTVV.

This clonotype has a count of ten or more. The chain couples TRBV27 to TRBJ1-2, with D possibly TRBD1 on 6 matching bases. CDR3 size: 15 residues. With 4 bases removed from V and 3 bases from J, the gap between germline ends came to 15 bases. Germline values: CDR1 MNHEY, CDR2 SMNVEV (reference sequence). The CDR3 loop reads CASSSPKQGDYGYTF. CDR3 coding DNA: TGTGCCAGCAGTTCCCCAAAACAGGGTGACTATGGCTACACCTTC.

This clonotype has ten or more counts. V usage is TRBV28 and J usage is TRBJ1-2, with unresolved D. With 2 bases removed from V and 4 bases from J, the gap between germline ends came to 11 bases. The length of the CDR3 is 14 residues. The germline CDR1 and CDR2 sequences are MDHEN and SYDVKM. CDR3 bases: TGTGCCAGCAGTTTAAACCCCCCCATCTATGGCTACACCTTC. This sequence encodes CASSLNPPIYGYTF.

This clonotype was observed many times. V is TRBV7-2 and J is TRBJ2-5, with no clear D. The CDR3 runs to 13 residues. The V gene's germline CDR1 is SGHTA and CDR2 FQGNSA. V dropped 4 bases and J dropped 5 bases, with 11 bases sitting between them. The CDR3, as DNA: TGTGCCAGCAGCTGGACGACGAGGGAGACCCAGTACTTC. Amino acids: CASSWTTRETQYF.

Ten or more counts support this clonotype. This chain connects TRBV6-1 to TRBJ2-7; unclear D gene. Germline V gene sequence: CDR1 MNHNS, CDR2 SASEGT. This CDR3 region has 15 residues. Trimming removed 3 bases from V and 3 bases from J, with 15 bases in between. The CDR3 loop is CASSDPEHWIYEQYF. The CDR3 region has the DNA TGTGCCAGCAGTGATCCAGAACACTGGATCTACGAGCAGTACTTC.

This clonotype showed up many times. The chain combines TRBV28 with TRBJ2-2; unclear D gene. The CDR3 sequence is 14 residues long. The V end was cut by 1 base, the J end by 7 bases, with 10 bases between. From germline, CDR1 is MDHEN and CDR2 SYDVKM. In nucleotides, the CDR3 is TGTGCCAGCAGTTTATTGGGATGGGGCGGGGAGCTGTTTTTT. Its translation is CASSLLGWGGELFF.

The sample holds many counts of this clonotype. The chain combines TRBV2 with TRBJ1-2, with no clear D. Per the germline V gene, CDR1 is SNHLY and CDR2 is FYNNEI. The CDR3 sequence is 15 residues long. With 6 bases removed from V and 1 base from J, the gap between germline ends came to 15 bases. DNA of the CDR3: TGTGCCAGCAGCGAGATACAGTCCAGTAACTATGGCTACACCTTC. It specifies CASSEIQSSNYGYTF.

This clonotype was picked up many times. The rearrangement uses TRBV6-2 or TRBV6-3 and TRBJ2-2; no definite D call. V was shortened by 6 bases and J by 5 bases, with 13 bases between the two germline ends. The CDR3 extends over 14 amino acids. Germline CDR1 is MNHEY and CDR2 is SVGEGT. As DNA, the CDR3 is TGTGCCAGCAGACCAGGTGGACGAACCGGGGAGCTGTTTTTT. As protein: CASRPGGRTGELFF.

In this sample, this clonotype turned up many times. The V gene is TRBV6-5, the J gene TRBJ1-1; possible D gene TRBD1, 5 bases. The CDR3 is made up of 13 amino acids. V was cut by 0 bases and J by 7 bases, with 9 bases left in between. The germline V gene has CDR1 MNHEY and CDR2 SVGAGI. The CDR3 sequence: CASSYSSQGEAFF. DNA of the CDR3: TGTGCCAGCAGTTACTCGTCGCAGGGTGAAGCTTTCTTT.

This clonotype was detected ten times or more. The chain recombines TRBV28 with TRBJ1-1; D gene unclear. Between the trimmed V and J ends, which lost 6 bases and 1 base, there was a span of 12 bases. CDR1 is MDHEN, CDR2 SYDVKM, per germline. The CDR3 loop spans 14 amino acids. Here the CDR3 reads CASRSPEGNTEAFF. For the CDR3, the DNA is TGTGCCAGCAGGTCGCCGGAGGGGAACACTGAAGCTTTCTTT. The full variable domain, its missing parts supplied by reference TRBV28 and TRBJ1-1, is DVKVTQSSRYLVKRTGEKVFLECVQDMDHENMFWYRQDPGLGLRLIYFSYDVKMKEKGDIPEGYSVSREKKERFSLILESASTNQTSMYLCASRSPEGNTEAFFGQGTRLTVV.